These 17 T cell receptor beta chains came from one sample sequenced in a study of blood T cell repertoires in COVID-19. TCRdb's table, derived via immunoSEQ multiplex PCR, lists solely in-frame clones and lacks some. The table shows 200,000 to 250,000 clones, with more than 80% occurring only once. Sample: peripheral blood. The receptors were gathered from a woman aged 80 or older with COVID-19, enrolled during active disease.

This rearrangement joins TRBV7-6 to TRBJ2-3, with 9 bases aligning to TRBD2. Germline V gene sequence: CDR1 SGHVS, CDR2 FNYEAQ. This CDR3 has 17 residues. With 1 base clipped from V and 5 bases from J, the junction kept 10 bases outside the gene matches. CDR3: CASSLEGGRAGQDTQYF. CDR3 in DNA: TGTGCCAGCAGCTTAGAAGGCGGGAGGGCGGGACAAGATACGCAGTATTTT.

The J gene is TRBJ2-5, the V gene TRBV28; D ambiguous. Trimming left V 2 bases short and J 9 bases short, with 16 bases between. The V gene's germline CDR1 is MDHEN and CDR2 SYDVKM. The CDR3 contains 14 residues. The CDR3 region has the DNA TGTGCCAGCAGTTTAAGTGACACCCCGTCGGCCCAGTACTTC. Amino acids: CASSLSDTPSAQYF. Supplemented by reference TRBV28 and TRBJ2-5, the full variable domain reads DVKVTQSSRYLVKRTGEKVFLECVQDMDHENMFWYRQDPGLGLRLIYFSYDVKMKEKGDIPEGYSVSREKKERFSLILESASTNQTSMYLCASSLSDTPSAQYFGPGTRLLVL.

This rearrangement joins TRBV28 to TRBJ1-5; D remains ambiguous. Germline loops: CDR1 MDHEN, CDR2 SYDVKM. The V end lost 2 bases, the J end lost 0 bases, and 8 bases lay between the germline ends. The CDR3 totals 15 residues. The CDR3 reads CASSLASFSNQPQHF. CDR3 coding DNA: TGTGCCAGCAGTTTAGCCAGTTTTAGCAATCAGCCCCAGCATTTT.

The chain is built from TRBV5-6 and TRBJ2-7; weak D call: TRBD1 (6 bases). Per the germline V gene, CDR1 is SGHDT and CDR2 is YYEEEE. Trimming took 0 bases from V and 0 from J, leaving 7 bases between them. The CDR3 is made up of 14 amino acids. The CDR3 here is CASSLEGHSYEQYF. The CDR3, as DNA: TGTGCCAGCAGCTTGGAGGGACACTCCTACGAGCAGTACTTC.

The chain combines TRBV2 with TRBJ2-5; 12 bases are a match to TRBD2. Per germline, CDR1 SNHLY and CDR2 FYNNEI. J gave up 7 bases and V 7 bases, and 4 bases lay outside the gene matches. The CDR3 has 13 amino acids. CDR3 residues: CASNPGLAGTQYF. CDR3 sequence (DNA): TGTGCCAGCAACCCGGGACTAGCGGGGACCCAGTACTTC. The full variable domain, with the rest looked up from reference TRBV2 and TRBJ2-5, is EPEVTQTPSHQVTQMGQEVILRCVPISNHLYFYWYRQILGQKVEFLVSFYNNEISEKSEIFDDQFSVERPDGSNFTLKIRSTKLEDSAMYFCASNPGLAGTQYFGPGTRLLVL.

The genes are TRBV28 and TRBJ2-7; TRBD2 might be the D (5 bases). V shed 6 bases and J shed 3 bases, with 12 bases lying between them. CDR1 MDHEN and CDR2 SYDVKM come from the germline V gene. This CDR3 is 13 amino acids long. This CDR3 reads CASSPGMGYEQYF. The CDR3 nucleotides read TGTGCCAGCAGCCCGGGGATGGGCTACGAGCAGTACTTC.

The genes are TRBV5-1 and TRBJ1-1; D gene ambiguous. V was shortened by 3 bases and J by 4 bases, with 13 bases between the two germline ends. Germline CDR1 SGHRS, CDR2 YFSETQ. The CDR3 spans 14 residues. The CDR3 loop reads CASSSEGSGTEAFF. In DNA form, the CDR3 reads TGCGCCAGCAGCTCTGAGGGTTCGGGCACTGAAGCTTTCTTT.

Here the CDR3 reads CASSVGLAGGPTPYSTDTQYF. CDR3 bases: TGTGCCAGCAGCGTAGGACTAGCGGGAGGGCCCACCCCCTATAGCACAGATACGCAGTATTTT. The chain employs TRBV9 and TRBJ2-3; 14 positions agree with TRBD2. Germline trimming cut 0 bases from V and 0 bases from J; bases unmatched to any gene: 12. This CDR3 region has 21 residues. From germline, CDR1 is SGDLS and CDR2 YYNGEE.

V is TRBV28 and J is TRBJ1-5; D is ambiguous. Germline V gene sequence: CDR1 MDHEN, CDR2 SYDVKM. The V end lost 8 bases, the J end lost 6 bases, and 14 bases lay between the germline ends. This CDR3 comprises 13 residues. The CDR3 reads CASRRAYAQPQHF. In DNA, the CDR3 is TGTGCCAGCCGGCGGGCTTACGCTCAGCCCCAGCATTTT.

The rearrangement uses TRBV4-2 and TRBJ2-1; TRBD2 aligns across 10 bases. After removal of 1 base from V and 10 bases from J, the junction contained 7 bases not matched to a gene. Germline lookup yields CDR1 LGHNA and CDR2 YNFKEQ. The CDR3 extends over 15 amino acids. The CDR3 sequence: CASSQASGSLMEQFF. The CDR3 DNA reads as TGTGCCAGCAGCCAAGCTAGCGGGAGCCTAATGGAGCAGTTCTTC.

The genes are TRBV5-1 and TRBJ1-6, with TRBD1 matching 9 bases. The CDR3 extends over 16 amino acids. Germline CDR1 and CDR2: SGHRS and YFSETQ. V dropped 3 bases and J dropped 10; count of bases not matched to a gene: 11. The CDR3 is CASSYSQGARISPLHF. The CDR3 DNA sequence: TGCGCCAGCAGCTATTCACAGGGGGCGCGGATATCACCCCTCCACTTT.

The rearrangement links TRBV5-4 to TRBJ1-6, with D maybe TRBD1 (5 bases). The germline V and J ends were trimmed by 0 bases and 5 bases, with 15 bases remaining between them. The CDR3 runs 17 residues. CDR1 and CDR2 (germline): SGHNT, YYREEE (reference sequence). CDR3: CASSLGPGDGDNSPLHF. The DNA of the CDR3 is TGTGCCAGCAGCTTGGGCCCGGGGGACGGCGATAATTCACCCCTCCACTTT.

This chain uses TRBV5-1 with TRBJ2-1; 12 bases match TRBD2. J gave up 8 bases and V 4 bases, and 7 bases lay outside the gene matches. The CDR3 spans 15 residues. Germline lookup yields CDR1 SGHRS and CDR2 YFSETQ. The CDR3 is CASSASGGARDEQFF. The CDR3 region has the DNA TGCGCCAGCAGCGCTAGCGGGGGGGCTCGGGATGAGCAGTTCTTC.

The gene calls are TRBV3-1 (or the pseudogene TRBV3-2) and TRBJ1-2; TRBD1 aligns across 11 bases. The CDR3 spans 13 residues. V gave up 7 bases and J gave up 8 bases; unmatched junction bases: 6. Germline loops: CDR1 LGHDT, CDR2 YNNKEL (reference sequence). This CDR3 is CASTPGQGGGYTF. DNA for the CDR3: TGTGCCAGCACCCCGGGACAGGGGGGAGGCTACACCTTC.

J is TRBJ1-4 and V is TRBV2; D possibly corresponds to TRBD1 (6 bases). Trimming pared 6 bases from V and 8 bases from J, leaving 16 bases between. This CDR3 region has 14 residues. In germline, CDR1 is SNHLY, CDR2 FYNNEI. CDR3 sequence: CASRQGEASEKLFF. The CDR3 coding sequence is TGTGCCAGCAGACAGGGAGAGGCTTCGGAAAAACTGTTTTTT.

The chain joins TRBV10-1 to TRBJ2-3, with TRBD1 as a possible D gene (5 bases). Germline loops: CDR1 WNHNN, CDR2 SYGVQD (reference sequence). This CDR3 comprises 18 residues. The germline V and J ends were trimmed by 0 bases and 6 bases, with 22 bases remaining between them. The CDR3 DNA is TGCGCCAGCAGTGAGTCGCAGGGTCGCTTGAGGAGCCGGGATACGCAGTATTTT. Translation: CASSESQGRLRSRDTQYF.

V is TRBV7-9 and J is TRBJ1-3; TRBD1 matches at 7 bases. CDR3 length: 18 residues. Germline CDR1 SEHNR, CDR2 FQNEAQ (reference sequence). V trimming: 0 bases; J trimming: 1 base; junction bases outside the gene matches: 9. The CDR3 here is CASSLAFQTGTSGNTIYF. CDR3 coding DNA: TGTGCCAGCAGCTTAGCCTTCCAGACAGGGACTTCTGGAAACACCATATATTTT.